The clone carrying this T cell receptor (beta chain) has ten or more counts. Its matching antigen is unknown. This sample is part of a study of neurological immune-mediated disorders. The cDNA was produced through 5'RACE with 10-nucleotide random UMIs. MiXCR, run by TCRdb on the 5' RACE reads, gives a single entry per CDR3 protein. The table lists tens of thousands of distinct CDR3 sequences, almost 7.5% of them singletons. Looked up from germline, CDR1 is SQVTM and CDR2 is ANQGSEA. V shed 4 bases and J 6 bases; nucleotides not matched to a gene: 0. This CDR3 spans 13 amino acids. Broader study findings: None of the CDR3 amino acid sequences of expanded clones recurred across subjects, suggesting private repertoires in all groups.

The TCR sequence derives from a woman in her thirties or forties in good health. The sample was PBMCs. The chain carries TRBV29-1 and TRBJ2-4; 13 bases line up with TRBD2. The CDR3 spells CSVGTSGGNIQYF. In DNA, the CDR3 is TGCAGCGTTGGGACTAGCGGGGGAAACATTCAGTACTTC.